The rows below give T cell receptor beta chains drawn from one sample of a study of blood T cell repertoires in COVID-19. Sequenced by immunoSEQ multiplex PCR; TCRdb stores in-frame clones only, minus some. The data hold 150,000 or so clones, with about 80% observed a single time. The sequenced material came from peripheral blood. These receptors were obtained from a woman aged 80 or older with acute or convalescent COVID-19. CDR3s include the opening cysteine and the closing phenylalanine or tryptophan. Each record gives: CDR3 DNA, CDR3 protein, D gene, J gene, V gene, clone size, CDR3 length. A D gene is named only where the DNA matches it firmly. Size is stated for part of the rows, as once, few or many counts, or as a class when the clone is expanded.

CDR3nt: TGCGCCAGCAGCTTGGGCGGCGGAGGGCCTGAAGAGACCCAGTACTTC; CDR3aa: CASSLGGGGPEETQYF; d_gene: -; j_gene: TRBJ2-5; v_gene: TRBV5-1; abundance: once; len: 16
CDR3nt: TGTGCCAGCAGTGAGGGAGGACATTACAGGGGGGAGCTGTTTTTT; CDR3aa: CASSEGGHYRGELFF; d_gene: -; j_gene: TRBJ2-2; v_gene: TRBV2; abundance: -; len: 15
CDR3nt: TGTGCCAGCAGCGGGGCTAGCGGGATCCACAATGAGCAGTTCTTC; CDR3aa: CASSGASGIHNEQFF; d_gene: TRBD2; j_gene: TRBJ2-1; v_gene: TRBV9; abundance: -; len: 15
CDR3nt: TGCGCCAGCAGCCTAACTAGCGGGAGTGGCGAGCAGTACTTC; CDR3aa: CASSLTSGSGEQYF; d_gene: TRBD2; j_gene: TRBJ2-7; v_gene: TRBV5-1; abundance: -; len: 14
CDR3nt: TGTGCCATCAGTGTCCTTAGGGGGCCCAGCGAGCAGTACTTC; CDR3aa: CAISVLRGPSEQYF; d_gene: TRBD1; j_gene: TRBJ2-7; v_gene: TRBV10-3; abundance: -; len: 14
CDR3nt: TGTGCCAGCAGACCGGACAGCTTAGACTATGGCTACACCTTC; CDR3aa: CASRPDSLDYGYTF; d_gene: -; j_gene: TRBJ1-2; v_gene: TRBV2; abundance: -; len: 14
CDR3nt: TGTGCCAGCTCACCACAGGGACAGTACTCCTACGAGCAGTACTTC; CDR3aa: CASSPQGQYSYEQYF; d_gene: TRBD1; j_gene: TRBJ2-7; v_gene: TRBV18; abundance: once; len: 15
CDR3nt: TGTGCCAGCTCACCGGGCGGGACAGGGGGCCGAGATTCACCCCTCCACTTT; CDR3aa: CASSPGGTGGRDSPLHF; d_gene: TRBD1; j_gene: TRBJ1-6; v_gene: TRBV18; abundance: -; len: 17
CDR3nt: TGTGCCAGCAGTTACGCCCCCGACTCTTGGTGGTACTTC; CDR3aa: CASSYAPDSWWYF; d_gene: -; j_gene: TRBJ2-7; v_gene: TRBV6-5; abundance: once; len: 13
CDR3nt: TGTGCCAGCTCACCACAGGGGGCCTCCTACAATGAGCAGTTCTTC; CDR3aa: CASSPQGASYNEQFF; d_gene: TRBD1; j_gene: TRBJ2-1; v_gene: TRBV18; abundance: -; len: 15
CDR3nt: TGTGCCAGCAGCCTCGACAGGGACGCTTTCTTT; CDR3aa: CASSLDRDAFF; d_gene: TRBD1; j_gene: TRBJ1-1; v_gene: TRBV6-1; abundance: -; len: 11
CDR3nt: TGTGCCAGCAGCTTAGTAGGGACTGGGCACAATGAGCAGTTCTTC; CDR3aa: CASSLVGTGHNEQFF; d_gene: -; j_gene: TRBJ2-1; v_gene: TRBV7-9; abundance: -; len: 15
CDR3nt: TGTGCCATCAGTGTTTGGGTAGAGGGAGAGCAGTTCTTC; CDR3aa: CAISVWVEGEQFF; d_gene: -; j_gene: TRBJ2-1; v_gene: TRBV10-3; abundance: -; len: 13
CDR3nt: TGTGCCATCAGTAGCGGGAGGGATGGGGAGACCCAGTACTTC; CDR3aa: CAISSGRDGETQYF; d_gene: TRBD2; j_gene: TRBJ2-5; v_gene: TRBV10-3; abundance: -; len: 14
CDR3nt: TGTGCCAGCAGCGTAGGACAAACCTACAATGAGCAGTTCTTC; CDR3aa: CASSVGQTYNEQFF; d_gene: -; j_gene: TRBJ2-1; v_gene: TRBV9; abundance: -; len: 14
CDR3nt: TGTGCCAGCAGATCTACCGGGGGCGAGCAGTACTTC; CDR3aa: CASRSTGGEQYF; d_gene: -; j_gene: TRBJ2-7; v_gene: TRBV27; abundance: -; len: 12
CDR3nt: TGCGCCAGCAGCTTGGCGGCAGGGGGCATGGAGACCCAGTACTTC; CDR3aa: CASSLAAGGMETQYF; d_gene: TRBD1; j_gene: TRBJ2-5; v_gene: TRBV5-1; abundance: once; len: 15
CDR3nt: TGTGCCAGCAGCGCGACAGCGAGTAATGAAAAACTGTTTTTT; CDR3aa: CASSATASNEKLFF; d_gene: -; j_gene: TRBJ1-4; v_gene: TRBV5-4; abundance: once; len: 14
CDR3nt: TGTGCCAGCCGCCAAGGACAGCTCCTCATGAACACTGAAGCTTTCTTT; CDR3aa: CASRQGQLLMNTEAFF; d_gene: -; j_gene: TRBJ1-1; v_gene: TRBV7-2; abundance: once; len: 16
CDR3nt: TGCGCCAGCAGCCAAGAATACGGAGGTTTTGGCTACACCTTC; CDR3aa: CASSQEYGGFGYTF; d_gene: -; j_gene: TRBJ1-2; v_gene: TRBV4-3; abundance: -; len: 14
CDR3nt: TGTGCCAGCACGGCGGCGGGAGCGGGATCCTACGAGCAGTACTTC; CDR3aa: CASTAAGAGSYEQYF; d_gene: TRBD2; j_gene: TRBJ2-7; v_gene: TRBV11-2; abundance: -; len: 15
CDR3nt: TGCGCCAGCAGCTTATCAGGGGTTACTGAAGCTTTCTTT; CDR3aa: CASSLSGVTEAFF; d_gene: -; j_gene: TRBJ1-1; v_gene: TRBV5-1; abundance: once; len: 13
CDR3nt: TGTGCCAGCAGCCCCCTGGAGGGACCTGGAAACACCATATATTTT; CDR3aa: CASSPLEGPGNTIYF; d_gene: -; j_gene: TRBJ1-3; v_gene: TRBV7-6; abundance: once; len: 15
CDR3nt: TGTGCCAGCAGTTACGGACTGCCTCCGAACACCGGGGAGCTGTTTTTT; CDR3aa: CASSYGLPPNTGELFF; d_gene: -; j_gene: TRBJ2-2; v_gene: TRBV6-2/TRBV6-3; abundance: -; len: 16
CDR3nt: TGTGCCACCAGCAGAGATCTGGAGACAGGGGGCGCGATCGGCACTGAAGCTTTCTTT; CDR3aa: CATSRDLETGGAIGTEAFF; d_gene: TRBD1; j_gene: TRBJ1-1; v_gene: TRBV15; abundance: -; len: 19
CDR3nt: TGTGCCAGCAGCAAGCTGACCGGGACAGGGGATGGAAACACCATATATTTT; CDR3aa: CASSKLTGTGDGNTIYF; d_gene: TRBD1; j_gene: TRBJ1-3; v_gene: TRBV3-1/TRBV3-2; abundance: -; len: 17
CDR3nt: TGCGCCAGCAGCTTTCAGGGGGCCGGGTACGAGCAGTACTTC; CDR3aa: CASSFQGAGYEQYF; d_gene: TRBD1; j_gene: TRBJ2-7; v_gene: TRBV5-1; abundance: -; len: 14
CDR3nt: TGTGCCAGCAGCTCATACGACAGGTCCTACGAGCAGTACTTC; CDR3aa: CASSSYDRSYEQYF; d_gene: -; j_gene: TRBJ2-7; v_gene: TRBV13; abundance: -; len: 14
CDR3nt: TGTGCCAGCAGCTCTCCTGTGGGACAGGGTACCGGGGAGCTGTTTTTT; CDR3aa: CASSSPVGQGTGELFF; d_gene: TRBD1; j_gene: TRBJ2-2; v_gene: TRBV5-4; abundance: once; len: 16
CDR3nt: TGTGCCAGCAGCCCTTCTCTAGTTGATTCACCCCTCCACTTT; CDR3aa: CASSPSLVDSPLHF; d_gene: -; j_gene: TRBJ1-6; v_gene: TRBV9; abundance: -; len: 14
CDR3nt: TGCAGCGAACGAACCGGGACAGGGGGCACTGAAGCTTTCTTT; CDR3aa: CSERTGTGGTEAFF; d_gene: TRBD1; j_gene: TRBJ1-1; v_gene: TRBV29-1; abundance: -; len: 14
CDR3nt: TGTGCCAGCAGCTTGTATCCCAGGGGGCCTCTCTATGGCTACACCTTC; CDR3aa: CASSLYPRGPLYGYTF; d_gene: TRBD1; j_gene: TRBJ1-2; v_gene: TRBV7-9; abundance: -; len: 16
CDR3nt: TGTGCCAGCAGTTTTTGGACAGGGGGCTCGGGTGCTAATTCACCCCTCCACTTT; CDR3aa: CASSFWTGGSGANSPLHF; d_gene: TRBD1; j_gene: TRBJ1-6; v_gene: TRBV27; abundance: once; len: 18
CDR3nt: TGTGCCAGCAGCGAAGGGGGGGGCAATCAGCCCCAGCATTTT; CDR3aa: CASSEGGGNQPQHF; d_gene: -; j_gene: TRBJ1-5; v_gene: TRBV3-1/TRBV3-2; abundance: -; len: 14
CDR3nt: TGTGCCAGCAGTTACTCGAGAAGGGGAGGGAACACTGAAGCTTTCTTT; CDR3aa: CASSYSRRGGNTEAFF; d_gene: -; j_gene: TRBJ1-1; v_gene: TRBV6-5; abundance: -; len: 16
CDR3nt: TGTGCCAGCAGCTTGCTAACAGCGAACACTGAAGCTTTCTTT; CDR3aa: CASSLLTANTEAFF; d_gene: -; j_gene: TRBJ1-1; v_gene: TRBV5-6; abundance: -; len: 14
CDR3nt: TGCGCCAGCAGCCAACCCGGACAGATTAGGGCTGAAGCTTTCTTT; CDR3aa: CASSQPGQIRAEAFF; d_gene: -; j_gene: TRBJ1-1; v_gene: TRBV4-1; abundance: -; len: 15
CDR3nt: TGTGCCAGTAGTACAGGGAACATGAACACTGAAGCTTTCTTT; CDR3aa: CASSTGNMNTEAFF; d_gene: -; j_gene: TRBJ1-1; v_gene: TRBV19; abundance: -; len: 14
CDR3nt: TGTGCCAGCGTCAAGACAGGGGAAGAGCAGTACTTC; CDR3aa: CASVKTGEEQYF; d_gene: TRBD1; j_gene: TRBJ2-7; v_gene: TRBV2; abundance: -; len: 12
CDR3nt: TGTGCCAGCAGGTCCCCGGGACGGGGGGACGAAAAACTGTTTTTT; CDR3aa: CASRSPGRGDEKLFF; d_gene: -; j_gene: TRBJ1-4; v_gene: TRBV6-1; abundance: -; len: 15
CDR3nt: TGTGCCAGCAGCCCCGGCGGGAGAGGGCAGTACTTC; CDR3aa: CASSPGGRGQYF; d_gene: TRBD2; j_gene: TRBJ2-7; v_gene: TRBV12-3/TRBV12-4; abundance: -; len: 12